What follows is one TCR beta chain and its context. Its antigen is still unknown. Base qualities are not recorded, but no much larger clone differs from it by a single base. The library was produced with the immunoSEQ multiplex PCR assay. The multiplex PCR relied on a mix of 60 forward primers for TCR Vbeta segments and 13 reverse primers for TCR Jbeta segments. The CDR3 region of rearranged TCR beta genes was amplified from genomic DNA by a multiplex PCR assay. Amplified TCR beta libraries were sequenced as 87-base-pair reads on the Illumina HiSeq System. As for how the authors treated the data: Across the 600 to 700 repertoires, a later analysis counted tens of millions of unique TCR beta chains, 9.5 million to 13 million of which were shared by at least two donors. To remove PCR and sequencing errors, raw reads were error-corrected and collapsed into unique sequences using a nearest-neighbor algorithm that merged closely related sequences. CDR3 sequences were aligned to IMGT reference sequences to assign V, D and J gene segments. For a sequence to be retained, a match of at least six nucleotides was required to both a V gene segment and a J gene segment. A rearrangement counted as productive if the CDR3 had no stop codons and remained in frame with V and J, and every other rearrangement counted as non-productive. Following IMGT convention, CDR3 was defined as the stretch from the second conserved V-encoded cysteine to the conserved J-encoded phenylalanine. The earlier analysis of about 620 of the donors excluded sequences that lacked an unambiguous match to a single V gene segment. An earlier analysis of fewer than 750 of the donors classified V segments as functional when productive rearrangements were above 56.7% and as segregating when the standard deviation between donors was above 5%. A statistical classification framework was developed to diagnose cytomegalovirus status using the catalog of TCR beta chain sequences. In a later analysis, V and J genes were assigned by comparing TCR nucleotide sequences against IMGT/GENE-DB human TR gene sequences. The TCRdist pipeline was used in a later analysis to assign CDR3 sequences and most-parsimonious VDJ recombination scenarios. In a later analysis, each TCR beta chain was defined by its CDR3 amino acid sequence together with its V-gene family, and reads lacking a unique V-gene family were excluded. A later analysis removed 592 highly shared, low-generation-probability nucleotide sequences to deal with suspected cross-contamination and a sequencing artifact. For each public chain, a later analysis derived a clonal expansion index from normalized ranks of inferred template counts within each repertoire. Generation probabilities in a later analysis came from a VDJ recombination model fitted to out-of-frame rearrangements, and those results were checked against IGoR. A later analysis scored TCR-TCR, TCR-HLA and TCR-CMV co-occurrence with hypergeometric tests, applying a repertoire-size bias correction to TCR pairs. In a later analysis, false discovery rates were estimated by permuting HLA or CMV assignments 20 times. In a later analysis, co-occurring TCRs were grouped with DBSCAN, and TCRdist sequence similarity was added when clustering was performed within HLA-allele-positive subsets. Repertoires with fewer than 30,000 or more than 120,000 public chains, plus five repertoires with anomalous nucleotide sharing, were excluded from co-occurrence clustering. Entries here come from immuneACCESS through TCRdb and include only in-frame sequences with V and J called. Some clones fail to appear in such tables; in the studies checked, an unresolved V gene covers under half of the shortfall, and the cause of the remainder is unknown. V and J calls and clone size are copied from that table; D and trimming were computed from the DNA. The sample profile shows about 68,000 clones; about 81% of them were found once. The top ten constitute around 7% of the sample.

Germline trimming amounts to 11 bases on V and 5 bases on J, with 6 as the count of junction bases outside the gene matches. The cysteine opens and the phenylalanine closes a CDR3 of 13 amino acids. The CDR3 DNA has 39 bases and is translated from base 1. CDR1 and CDR2 were assigned from the germline V gene (reference sequence) as LNHDA and SQIVND. The entry originates in a study of cytomegalovirus exposure and HLA in healthy donors (TCRdb year 2017). Background on the whole study: According to an earlier analysis of 587 of the donors, roughly 180 million T cells yielded over 100 million unique TCR beta sequences and about 280 Gb of sequence data. In addition to the first cohort of hundreds of subjects, a separate validation cohort of about 120 different subjects was used. Typing coverage varied by locus: roughly 629-630 donors for A, B, C, DRB1 and DQB1; more than 500 for DQA1; approximately 570 for DPA1; 450 to 480 for DPB1. Donor age, sex, ethnicity and CMV serostatus were collected together with the repertoire data. Of the roughly 400 genotyped donors, about 80% fell in the genetic ancestry cluster associated with self-reported Caucasian donors. Roughly 300 gigabases of sequencing data and about 92 million unique TCR sequences made up an early release that covered several hundred HLA-typed donors. Roughly five DR-DQ haplotypes were handled as single units for association and clustering because linkage in the cohort was strong. Genome-wide SNP genotypes for about 65% of the 666 donors were used in a later genetic analysis, which treated that subset as a discovery cohort. In a later analysis, previously published TCR beta repertoires from several hundred donors were re-analyzed and high-resolution HLA genotyping was added so that TCR occurrence patterns could be studied. HLA typing included class I and class II loci at four-digit resolution. Every repertoire in the discovery cohort had been generated on one and the same sequencing platform. To predict cytomegalovirus infection status, the study combined high-throughput TCR immunosequencing, statistical association of individual TCRs with disease status, and machine learning. In the later analysis, no new phenotypic data were used to find candidate immune exposures; instead, reliance was placed on TCR beta sequences and their occurrence across donors. The study was designed to test whether signatures of past pathogen exposure could be identified by cataloging public T cell receptors. In an earlier analysis of several hundred of the donors, high-throughput TCR beta sequencing was used to judge whether each TCR beta V gene segment behaved as functional or pseudogenic. The study profiled the T cell repertoires of around 700 subjects by immunosequencing and related them to cytomegalovirus serostatus. Among 398 genotyped donors of the cohort, an average of 235,054 unique TCR beta nucleotide sequences were sequenced per donor, roughly 20% of them non-productive. Study-level results and caveats: A few of the identified cytomegalovirus-associated TCR beta chains were confirmed in vitro to be specific for cytomegalovirus antigens. Correlated functional status among segregating V segments might be attributable to linkage disequilibrium, but an unknown experimental factor could not be ruled out. An earlier analysis of around 600 of the donors showed that most TCR beta V segments appeared in productive rearrangements either about 87% or about 30% of the time, which broadly matched IMGT annotations. Presence/absence analyses assumed roughly uniform sequencing depth across donors, an assumption that may not hold. In a later analysis, TCR association rates were found to vary across HLA loci, with the most associated TCRs seen for DRB1 alleles and the fewest for HLA-C alleles. Because counts were too low, 15 or so rarely observed V segments, including chromosome 9 orphons, were excluded from the earlier analysis of a few hundred of the donors. In a later genetic analysis, fewer N-insertions in productive TCRs were reported among donors in an Asian-associated ancestry cluster than the roughly 670-donor mean. The authors suggested that the approach could potentially be generalized to other disease states and immunological phenotypes. Because HLA typing was unavailable for some donors at each locus, only the typed subset was used in association tests. Specific HLA alleles were associated with 15,000 to 20,000 TCR beta sequences at a false discovery rate of 0.05 in a later analysis. Cytomegalovirus status was reported to be diagnosed by the classifier with high specificity and sensitivity in both the original and validation cohorts. Compared with equally common non-associated chains, HLA-associated TCR beta chains in a later analysis were more clonally expanded and had lower generation probabilities. The 87-base-pair reads could not distinguish some IMGT-functional V segments, including TRBV6-2 and TRBV6-3, so those segments were excluded. In the study, approximately 160 TCR beta chains were listed as associated with cytomegalovirus. When HLA alleles, especially DR and DQ, strongly co-occurred, TCR associations were difficult to assign to individual alleles. Across donors, most TCR sequences were observed very rarely, whereas some public TCRs were present in many individuals. A cluster of highly shared sequence variants was judged likely to represent a technical artifact of the sequencing pipeline. Most CMV-associated TCR beta chains appeared to be HLA-restricted in a later analysis, and the HLA associations seemed to be driven largely by CMV exposure. A further reported finding was that TCR beta sequences accurately predicted the HLA-A and HLA-B alleles for most subjects in the first cohort. In a later genetic analysis, a missense DCLRE1C variant was associated with V-gene and J-gene trimming of TCR beta chains, and the association was replicated in an independent cohort. The only immune exposure information available for the cohort was CMV serostatus. This cohort had only TCR beta chains sequenced, and the lack of alpha or paired-chain data limited which features could be detected. A later analysis reported that several top co-occurrence clusters appeared linked to parvovirus B19, influenza, CMV and Epstein-Barr virus.

The cohort was made up of several hundred healthy bone marrow donors. Cohort members were all nominally healthy when sampled, although unrecorded immune exposures were likely present. CMV serostatus was positive for 250 to 300 and negative for about 50% of the roughly 700 cohort members, and was not recorded for this donor. Each donor provided a peripheral blood sample, and peripheral blood mononuclear cells were used for TCR beta sequencing. Genomic DNA extraction from the blood cell samples was performed with the Qiagen DNeasy Blood Extraction Kit. This TCR came from a human donor in good health. Material: PBMCs. The sequence links TRBV19 to TRBJ1-1, with 12 bases in between that match TRBD1. The nucleotide sequence reads as follows: TGTGCCGCCGGGACAGGGGGCGAAACTGAAGCTTTCTTT. It translates as CAAGTGGETEAFF.